Listed here are 9 T cell receptor beta chains from one sample, sequenced in a study of T-cell reconstitution after alpha-beta-depleted transplantation in children. The library targeted TCRbeta and was prepared with unique molecular identifiers. TCRdb re-analysed the PCR reads in MiXCR, keeping a single row per CDR3 protein. This sample has 28,000 or so distinct CDR3 sequences, with over 15% found just once. The sequences come from PBMCs, mostly from graft donor cells, collected 60 days after TCRalphabeta/CD19-depleted stem cell transplant. Receptor source: a male patient between 2 and 9 years old who had a stem cell transplant for acute lymphoblastic leukemia, so the T cells may come from the graft donor.

This clonotype came up a few times. The chain couples TRBV7-2 to TRBJ2-1; D perhaps matches TRBD2 (5 bases). The CDR3 loop spans 12 amino acids. The V end was cut by 5 bases, the J end by 12 bases, with 14 bases between. Germline V gene lookup returns CDR1 SGHTA and CDR2 FQGNSA. This CDR3 is CASSQTEGVQFF. The CDR3 DNA reads as TGTGCCAGCAGCCAAACCGAGGGAGTGCAGTTCTTC.

This clonotype was recorded many times. The V and J genes are TRBV7-2 and TRBJ2-2, with D unclear. This CDR3 is 16 amino acids long. Looked up from germline, CDR1 is SGHTA and CDR2 is FQGNSA. Trimming left V 1 base short and J 6 bases short, with 15 bases between. The CDR3 sequence is CASSLGFGMVPGELFF. As DNA, the CDR3 is TGTGCCAGCAGCTTAGGCTTTGGGATGGTCCCCGGGGAGCTGTTTTTT.

V usage is TRBV5-1 and J usage is TRBJ2-2; TRBD2 agrees at 7 bases. V gave up 4 bases and J gave up 2 bases; unmatched junction bases: 5. The CDR3 sequence is 15 residues long. CDR1 is SGHRS and CDR2 is YFSETQ in the germline V gene. CDR3 in DNA: TGCGCCAGCAGCCCGGGGGGTTCCAACACCGGGGAGCTGTTTTTT. Translating it yields CASSPGGSNTGELFF.

The chain has TRBV19 and TRBJ2-2; D may match TRBD1 or TRBD2 (6 bases each). This CDR3 comprises 15 residues. Per the germline V gene, CDR1 is LNHDA and CDR2 is SQIVND (reference sequence). V lost 6 bases to trimming and J lost 0 bases, with 11 bases between them. The DNA for the CDR3 is TGTGCCAGTAGACGAGGGGGGACGAACACCGGGGAGCTGTTTTTT. It translates to CASRRGGTNTGELFF.

This clonotype has ten or more counts. The rearrangement joins TRBV7-2 to TRBJ2-3; D uncertain. The germline V gene has CDR1 SGHTA and CDR2 FQGNSA. The CDR3 is 14 residues long. Trimming shortened V by 1 base and J by 0 bases, and 5 bases separated the two germline ends. For the CDR3, the DNA is TGTGCCAGCAGCTTAGGACCCAGCACAGATACGCAGTATTTT. This gives the protein CASSLGPSTDTQYF. The variable domain in full, completed from reference TRBV7-2 and TRBJ2-3, reads GAGVSQSPSNKVTEKGKDVELRCDPISGHTALYWYRQSLGQGLEFLIYFQGNSAPDKSGLPSDRFSAERTGGSVSTLTIQRTQQEDSAVYLCASSLGPSTDTQYFGPGTRLTVL.

The J gene is TRBJ2-1, the V gene TRBV28, with D maybe TRBD1 (6 bases). CDR1 MDHEN and CDR2 SYDVKM come from the germline V gene. This CDR3 spans 16 amino acids. The V end was cut by 4 bases, the J end by 9 bases, with 22 bases between. This CDR3 is CASSSPPRGLRGEQFF. DNA of the CDR3: TGTGCCAGCAGTTCCCCCCCACGCGGACTCAGGGGTGAGCAGTTCTTC.

The CDR3 DNA follows: TGCGCCAGCAGCCCGGACGTGGGACTAGCGCGCACAGATACGCAGTATTTT. Residues: CASSPDVGLARTDTQYF. V is TRBV5-1 and J is TRBJ2-3; 10 bases match TRBD2. The CDR3 consists of 17 residues. Germline V gives CDR1 SGHRS, CDR2 YFSETQ. Trimming removed 4 bases from V and 1 base from J; junction bases left unmatched: 9.

In this sample, this clonotype turned up a few times. The J gene is TRBJ2-7, the V gene TRBV28; no reliable D call. This CDR3 spans 12 amino acids. Germline CDR1 MDHEN, CDR2 SYDVKM. V was trimmed by 11 bases and J by 0 bases, leaving 11 bases between them. The DNA for the CDR3 is TGTGCCGTCAACGGGCGCTCCTACGAGCAGTACTTC. As protein: CAVNGRSYEQYF.

The chain is built from TRBV7-9 and TRBJ1-3, with TRBD1 as a possible D gene (6 bases). The CDR3 length is 16 residues. Per germline, CDR1 SEHNR and CDR2 FQNEAQ (reference sequence). Trimming took off 1 base at V and 2 bases at J, with 12 bases between the two ends. CDR3 amino acids: CASSLEGGRAGNTIYF. CDR3 nucleotide sequence: TGTGCCAGCAGCTTAGAAGGGGGGCGCGCTGGAAACACCATATATTTT.